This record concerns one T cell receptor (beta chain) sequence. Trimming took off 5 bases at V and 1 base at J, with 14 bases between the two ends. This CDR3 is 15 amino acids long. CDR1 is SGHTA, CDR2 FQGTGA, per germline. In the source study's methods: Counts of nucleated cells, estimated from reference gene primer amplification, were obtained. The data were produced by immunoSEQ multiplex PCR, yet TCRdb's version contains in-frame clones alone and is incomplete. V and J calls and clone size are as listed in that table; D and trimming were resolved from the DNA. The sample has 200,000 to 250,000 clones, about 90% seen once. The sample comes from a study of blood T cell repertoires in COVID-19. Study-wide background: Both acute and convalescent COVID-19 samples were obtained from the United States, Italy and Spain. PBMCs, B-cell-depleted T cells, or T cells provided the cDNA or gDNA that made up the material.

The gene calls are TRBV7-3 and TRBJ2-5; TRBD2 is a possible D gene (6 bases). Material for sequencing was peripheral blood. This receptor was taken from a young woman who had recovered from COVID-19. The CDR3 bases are TGTGCCAGCAGCCCCAACTCGGGAGTCCAAGAGACCCAGTACTTC. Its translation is CASSPNSGVQETQYF.